A selection of T cell receptor beta chains follows, all from one sample in a study of shared clonotypes between healthy human individuals. Assay: immunoSEQ multiplex PCR; the TCRdb copy retains only in-frame clones and omits some. The table shows 2 million to 2.5 million clones, with about 90% occurring only once. The specimen sequenced was naive CD4+ T cells from PBMCs. Receptor source: a man in his late teens or twenties in good health. Some clones in this sample may be carry-over from other donors' samples. Each CDR3 is given with its conserved first and last residue. Fields, in order: clone size, V gene, D gene, J gene, CDR3 DNA, CDR3 protein. D genes are given only for firm matches. Clone size, where shown, is once, few, many, or a class for clones that have expanded.

-,TRBV6-1,TRBD2,TRBJ2-7,TGTGCCAGCAGTGAAGTGACTAGCGGGACCTACGAGCAGTACTTC,CASSEVTSGTYEQYF
-,TRBV25-1,TRBD2,TRBJ2-1,TGTGCCAGCAGTGAGACTAGCGGGAGGAACAATGAGCAGTTCTTC,CASSETSGRNNEQFF
-,TRBV18,TRBD1,TRBJ2-7,TGTGCCAGCTCACCACCGGGGACAGACTACGAGCAGTACTTC,CASSPPGTDYEQYF
-,TRBV7-2,TRBD2,TRBJ2-5,TGTGCCAGCAGCTTACAAGCGGGATCGGGAGAGACCCAGTACTTC,CASSLQAGSGETQYF
-,TRBV7-3,-,TRBJ2-7,TGTGCCAGCAGCCCGAGCAGGGGCTACGAGCAGTACTTC,CASSPSRGYEQYF
once,TRBV30,TRBD2,TRBJ2-1,TGTGCCTGGAGTAGCGGGACTAGCGGATCCTACAATGAGCAGTTCTTC,CAWSSGTSGSYNEQFF
-,TRBV29-1,TRBD1,TRBJ1-6,TGCAGCGTCGCAGGGGGCATGGATTCACCCCTCCACTTT,CSVAGGMDSPLHF
-,TRBV9,-,TRBJ2-3,TGTGCCAGCAGCCCCCGTCCAACCACAGATACGCAGTATTTT,CASSPRPTTDTQYF
-,TRBV19,TRBD1,TRBJ2-7,TGTGCCAGTAGTATCTTGCAGGGGGCGTCCTACGAGCAGTACTTC,CASSILQGASYEQYF
-,TRBV28,-,TRBJ2-3,TGTGCCAGCAGTTTACTGGGCACAGATACGCAGTATTTT,CASSLLGTDTQYF
-,TRBV7-9,-,TRBJ1-4,TGTGCCAGCAGCACAACCGGGGCCAAAACATATGAAAAACTGTTTTTT,CASSTTGAKTYEKLFF
-,TRBV4-1,-,TRBJ1-2,TGCGCCAGCAGCCAAGACACCGGGGCCATCGGCTACACCTTC,CASSQDTGAIGYTF
-,TRBV28,-,TRBJ1-2,TGTGCCAGCAGTTTATCCCCCTTATACGGGATGCGGCGATATGGCTACACCTTC,CASSLSPLYGMRRYGYTF
-,TRBV30,TRBD1,TRBJ2-3,TGTGCCTGGAGTAGGGGACAGGTAGCAGATACGCAGTATTTT,CAWSRGQVADTQYF
-,TRBV6-5,-,TRBJ1-5,TGTGCCAGCAGTTACTCGTTTAGGCAGCCCCAGCATTTT,CASSYSFRQPQHF
-,TRBV10-3,-,TRBJ1-2,TGTGCCATCAGTGGGGGCAGTCCTTCCTATGGCTACACCTTC,CAISGGSPSYGYTF
-,TRBV18,-,TRBJ2-4,TGTGCCAGCTCGCCCGGACGTGGGCCATACATTCAGTACTTC,CASSPGRGPYIQYF
-,TRBV7-8,TRBD1,TRBJ2-3,TGTGCCAGCAGCCCAGGGGGACGGCACACAGATACGCAGTATTTT,CASSPGGRHTDTQYF
-,TRBV28,-,TRBJ1-2,TGTGCCAGCAGTTTACACACAGCGCCGTATGGCTACACCTTC,CASSLHTAPYGYTF
-,TRBV7-9,-,TRBJ2-7,TGTGCCAGCAGCTTAATTGGGATCGAGCAGTACTTC,CASSLIGIEQYF
-,TRBV29-1,-,TRBJ1-1,TGCAGCGTACCAGGGTACACTGAAGCTTTCTTT,CSVPGYTEAFF
-,TRBV9,TRBD2,TRBJ2-5,TGTGCCAGCAGCGTAGGGATTAGCGGGGAAGAGACCCAGTACTTC,CASSVGISGEETQYF
once,TRBV5-1,-,TRBJ1-3,TGCGCCAGCACCCTCCGTCCCGGGACTGGAAACACCATATATTTT,CASTLRPGTGNTIYF
-,TRBV28,TRBD2,TRBJ2-5,TGTGCCAGCAGGCCCGGGGGGGCGGTGAAGACCCAGTACTTC,CASRPGGAVKTQYF
-,TRBV5-4,-,TRBJ2-2,TGTGCCAGCAGCTTGGTTGGATTGAACACCGGGGAGCTGTTTTTT,CASSLVGLNTGELFF
-,TRBV28,-,TRBJ1-3,TGTGCCAGCAGTTTTCCGACACCTTACTCTGGAAACACCATATATTTT,CASSFPTPYSGNTIYF
-,TRBV5-1,-,TRBJ2-1,TGCGCCAGCAGCTACCTAGCGGGGACAGGGATTGCCTACAATGAGCAGTTCTTC,CASSYLAGTGIAYNEQFF
once,TRBV5-8,-,TRBJ1-4,TGTGCCAGCAGCCTTGGCAGTACTAATGAAAAACTGTTTTTT,CASSLGSTNEKLFF
once,TRBV7-3,-,TRBJ2-1,TGTGCCAGCAGCCCGGACCGAGGGCAGGCCTTTTTGAATGAGCAGTTCTTC,CASSPDRGQAFLNEQFF